This TCR beta chain emerged from a study of T-cell memory formation after mild COVID-19. Each CDR3 protein gets one entry after TCRdb re-called the 5' RACE reads with MiXCR. The sample comprises around 200,000 distinct CDR3 sequences, less than 20% of which are singletons, and 3.9% rests with the top ten. V lost 5 bases to trimming and J lost 12 bases, with 11 bases between them. CDR1 is SGHTA, CDR2 FQGNSA, per germline. CDR3 size: 11 residues. This clonotype occurred a few times. The receptor comes from a man aged 18-30 years who had mild COVID-19 (a few samples of this study predate the infection). Cell type and time point are not known. The sample was PBMCs or a T cell subset sorted from them (not recorded which). The J gene is TRBJ2-1, the V gene TRBV7-2; D is ambiguous. The DNA for the CDR3 is TGTGCCAGCAGCCAGCGCTATGGGCAGTTCTTC. It is translated as CASSQRYGQFF. Complete variable domain (other parts from reference TRBV7-2 and TRBJ2-1): GAGVSQSPSNKVTEKGKDVELRCDPISGHTALYWYRQSLGQGLEFLIYFQGNSAPDKSGLPSDRFSAERTGGSVSTLTIQRTQQEDSAVYLCASSQRYGQFFGPGTRLTVL.